The 17 T cell receptor beta chains below were found in one sample sequenced in a study of blood T cell repertoires in COVID-19. Measured with immunoSEQ multiplex PCR; TCRdb has only the in-frame clones, and not every one. The sample holds 130,000 or so clones; about nine tenths are singletons and the top ten take approximately 2.5%. Sequencing input: peripheral blood. The source of these receptors is a human donor with COVID-19, enrolled during active disease. The donor label of this sample is uncertain.

J is TRBJ2-2 and V is TRBV19; 7 bases match TRBD1. The CDR3 has 15 residues. Losses at the gene ends were 8 bases for V and 1 base for J; bases not matched to a gene: 7. The germline V gene encodes CDR1 LNHDA and CDR2 SQIVND (reference sequence). DNA for the CDR3: TGTGCCAGTGGCCGACAGGGAAAGAACACCGGGGAGCTGTTTTTT. It codes for CASGRQGKNTGELFF.

V and J are TRBV5-6 and TRBJ1-2; maybe TRBD1 (6 bases). Germline V lookup: CDR1 SGHDT, CDR2 YYEEEE. V lost 4 bases to trimming and J lost 7 bases, with 8 bases between them. The CDR3 has 11 amino acids. CDR3 coding DNA: TGTGCCAGCAGCAAGGGGGTTGGCTACACCTTC. This codes for CASSKGVGYTF.

This clone was seen a handful of times. This chain uses TRBV6-5 with TRBJ2-1, with D maybe TRBD2 (6 bases). Between the trimmed V and J ends, which lost 8 bases and 2 bases, there was a span of 10 bases. This CDR3 spans 13 amino acids. Germline values: CDR1 MNHEY, CDR2 SVGAGI. The CDR3 protein is CASARGAYNEQFF. CDR3 DNA sequence: TGTGCCAGCGCTCGCGGGGCCTACAATGAGCAGTTCTTC.

A single count supports this clone. V and J are TRBV6-5 and TRBJ1-3; the D gene is possibly TRBD1 (6 bases). Trimming removed 2 bases at V and 6 bases at J, with 11 bases between. The CDR3 totals 14 residues. The germline V gene has CDR1 MNHEY and CDR2 SVGAGI. The CDR3 coding sequence is TGTGCCAGCAGTTACGAGAGACAGGCAAACACCATATATTTT. Its translation is CASSYERQANTIYF.

The V call is TRBV18, the J call TRBJ2-7; 9 bases match TRBD1. Germline lookup yields CDR1 KGHSH and CDR2 LQKENI. The J segment lost 2 bases and the V segment lost 1 base, leaving 12 bases of the junction unmatched. This CDR3 has 18 amino acids. The CDR3 region is CASSPQAYGQGLPYEQYF. The CDR3 nucleotides read TGTGCCAGCTCACCACAGGCCTACGGACAGGGGCTACCCTACGAGCAGTACTTC.

This clone is medium-sized in the sample. J is TRBJ2-7 and V is TRBV15, with a possible D match to TRBD2 (6 bases). CDR1 and CDR2 (germline): LNHNV, YYDKDF (reference sequence). This CDR3 comprises 14 residues. The V and J ends lost 0 bases and 4 bases respectively, with 10 bases between them. CDR3 region: CATSRDRGIYEQYF. The DNA for the CDR3 is TGTGCCACCAGCAGAGATCGGGGGATTTACGAGCAGTACTTC. Based on the CDR3 plus reference TRBV15 and TRBJ2-7, the full variable domain is DAMVIQNPRYQVTQFGKPVTLSCSQTLNHNVMYWYQQKSSQAPKLLFHYYDKDFNNEADTPDNFQSRRPNTSFCFLDIRSPGLGDTAMYLCATSRDRGIYEQYFGPGTRLTVT.

The V and J genes are TRBV6-5 and TRBJ2-7; a weak D match, TRBD1 (6 bases). This CDR3 has 14 residues. Trimming left V 0 bases short and J 1 base short, with 7 bases between. Germline CDR1 MNHEY, CDR2 SVGAGI. CDR3 region: CASSYSDSSYEQYF. The CDR3 DNA follows: TGTGCCAGCAGTTACTCGGACAGTTCCTACGAGCAGTACTTC.

The genes are TRBV2 and TRBJ2-2; TRBD2 agrees at 12 bases. CDR3 length: 18 amino acids. The germline gives CDR1 SNHLY, CDR2 FYNNEI. The V and J ends lost 6 bases and 5 bases, in that order; junction bases with no gene match: 13. CDR3 amino acids: CASRRLAGDKRRTGELFF. CDR3 DNA sequence: TGTGCCAGCAGACGACTAGCGGGAGATAAGAGACGTACCGGGGAGCTGTTTTTT.

This clone has more than one count but fewer than ten. This chain joins TRBV19 and TRBJ1-6; D is unresolved. CDR3 length equals 15 residues. The V and J ends lost 10 bases and 5 bases respectively, with 18 bases between them. The V gene's germline CDR1 is LNHDA and CDR2 SQIVND (reference sequence). The CDR3 reads CATGKRDGNNSPLHF. CDR3 DNA sequence: TGTGCCACCGGCAAGCGAGACGGAAATAATTCACCCCTCCACTTT.

This chain uses TRBV4-1 with TRBJ2-7; the match to TRBD1 covers 9 bases. The CDR3 runs to 13 residues. The V and J ends lost 2 bases and 9 bases, in that order; junction bases with no gene match: 5. Germline V gene data show CDR1 as MGHRA and CDR2 as YSYEKL. CDR3: CASSQNRDRVQYF. Written as DNA, the CDR3 is TGCGCCAGCAGCCAAAACCGGGACAGGGTGCAGTACTTC.

This chain uses TRBV28 with TRBJ2-7; no clear D. The V gene's germline CDR1 is MDHEN and CDR2 SYDVKM. This CDR3 contains 11 residues. Trimming stripped 5 bases from V and 2 bases from J, with 4 bases between. For the CDR3, the DNA is TGTGCCAGCAGTAGCACCTACGAGCAGTACTTC. It encodes CASSSTYEQYF.

The chain is built from TRBV7-2 and TRBJ1-2, with TRBD1 matching over 12 bases. The CDR3 runs 16 residues. The ends lost 2 bases at V and 8 bases at J; junction bases unmatched: 9. The germline gives CDR1 SGHTA, CDR2 FQGNSA. The chain's CDR3 is CASSLTGTGGPLGYTF. For the CDR3, the DNA is TGTGCCAGCAGCTTAACAGGGACAGGGGGCCCCCTGGGCTACACCTTC.

Only a few counts were recorded for this clone. The rearrangement links TRBV2 to TRBJ2-5; 8 bases match TRBD1. Germline CDR1 SNHLY, CDR2 FYNNEI. V trimming: 4 bases; J trimming: 5 bases; junction bases outside the gene matches: 3. The CDR3 runs 13 residues. The CDR3 protein is CASSGRQGETQYF. In DNA, the CDR3 is TGTGCCAGCAGTGGGAGACAGGGGGAGACCCAGTACTTC. Supplemented by reference TRBV2 and TRBJ2-5, the full variable domain reads EPEVTQTPSHQVTQMGQEVILRCVPISNHLYFYWYRQILGQKVEFLVSFYNNEISEKSEIFDDQFSVERPDGSNFTLKIRSTKLEDSAMYFCASSGRQGETQYFGPGTRLLVL.

This clone was seen only once. This chain uses TRBV2 with TRBJ1-2; D not resolved. This CDR3 has 9 amino acids. The germline V gene encodes CDR1 SNHLY and CDR2 FYNNEI. Trimming pared 6 bases from V and 7 bases from J, leaving 3 bases between. CDR3 sequence: CASRRGYTF. CDR3 in DNA: TGTGCCAGCAGGCGTGGCTACACCTTC.

V usage is TRBV18 and J usage is TRBJ2-1, with D maybe TRBD2 (5 bases). Looked up from germline, CDR1 is KGHSH and CDR2 is LQKENI. The length of the CDR3 is 13 residues. Trimming took 3 bases from V and 7 from J, leaving 10 bases between them. DNA for the CDR3: TGTGCCAGCTCACCGTTTAGCGAAAATGAGCAGTTCTTC. Translation: CASSPFSENEQFF.

This chain connects TRBV9 to TRBJ2-2, with a tentative D call TRBD1 (6 bases). Germline CDR1 reads SGDLS; CDR2 reads YYNGEE. The CDR3 is made up of 15 amino acids. With 0 bases removed from V and 4 bases from J, the gap between germline ends came to 10 bases. The CDR3 loop is CASSVETGFTGELFF. CDR3 coding DNA: TGTGCCAGCAGCGTAGAAACAGGGTTCACCGGGGAGCTGTTTTTT.

CDR3 residues: CASSLSGSGHTF. In DNA form, the CDR3 reads TGTGCCAGCAGCTTGTCGGGGTCCGGACACACCTTC. The chain employs TRBV5-6 and TRBJ1-2, with no clear D. CDR1 is SGHDT and CDR2 is YYEEEE in the germline V gene. V dropped 1 base and J dropped 12 bases, with 13 bases sitting between them. CDR3 size: 12 residues.